Relative to its sample, the clone carrying this TCR beta chain is large (0.1 to 1%). The sample comes from a study of lymphopenia after photon versus proton radiotherapy. Per the germline V gene, CDR1 is MNHNS and CDR2 is SASEGT. The CDR3 totals 10 residues. The V end was cut by 6 bases, the J end by 12 bases, with 9 bases between. Data came from immunoSEQ multiplex PCR; TCRdb stores just in-frame clones and leaves some out. Among more than 5,500 clones listed, over 65% were seen once. V gene TRBV6-1 combines with J gene TRBJ2-4, with a weak D call TRBD1 (6 bases). The starting material was peripheral blood, obtained from a patient treated with photon-based radiotherapy. The sequence was obtained from a man between 25 and 39 years old with gastric cancer. The CDR3: CASSRTAQYF. The CDR3 nucleotides are TGTGCCAGCAGCAGGACAGCTCAGTACTTC.